A selection of T cell receptor beta chains follows, all from one sample in a study of blood T cells in healthy people across ages. From the 5' RACE reads, TCRdb called clonotypes with MiXCR, one entry per CDR3 protein. Of about 930,000 distinct CDR3 sequences listed, roughly 29% are singletons. These sequences were also reported in another study, on T cells of mothers and their children.

The material sequenced was blood. These receptor sequences come from a woman aged 40 to 49 in good health. The CDR3 runs from the conserved cysteine through the conserved F or W. The D gene is left open where the match is weak. Clone size is shown for a subset of rows, as once, few, many or a class of expanded clone.

abundance: -
v_gene: TRBV20-1
j_gene: TRBJ1-6
d_gene: TRBD1
CDR3aa: CSAIPGQGNNSPLHF
CDR3nt: TGCAGTGCTATTCCGGGACAGGGGAATAATTCACCCCTCCACTTT

abundance: few
v_gene: TRBV6-6
j_gene: TRBJ1-2
d_gene: -
CDR3aa: CASSPDSTYGYTF
CDR3nt: TGTGCCAGCAGCCCCGACAGCACCTATGGCTACACCTTC

abundance: -
v_gene: TRBV7-3
j_gene: TRBJ2-3
d_gene: TRBD1
CDR3aa: CASRAGQAADTQYF
CDR3nt: TGTGCCAGCAGGGCGGGACAGGCTGCAGATACGCAGTATTTT

abundance: -
v_gene: TRBV20-1
j_gene: TRBJ1-2
d_gene: -
CDR3aa: CSAVRRTLSNYGYTF
CDR3nt: TGCAGTGCTGTACGTAGGACACTTTCTAACTATGGCTACACCTTC

abundance: -
v_gene: TRBV5-8
j_gene: TRBJ2-6
d_gene: -
CDR3aa: CASSLRRDLTWGANVLTF
CDR3nt: TGTGCCAGCAGCTTGCGCAGGGACTTAACCTGGGGGGCCAACGTCCTGACTTTC

abundance: few
v_gene: TRBV30
j_gene: TRBJ1-6
d_gene: -
CDR3aa: CVSAAGSSYNSPLHF
CDR3nt: TGTGTCTCGGCGGCAGGGAGCTCCTATAATTCACCCCTCCACTTT

abundance: once
v_gene: TRBV6-5
j_gene: TRBJ1-1
d_gene: -
CDR3aa: CASSYSNPSEAFF
CDR3nt: TGTGCCAGCAGTTACTCGAACCCTTCTGAAGCTTTCTTT

abundance: many
v_gene: TRBV20-1
j_gene: TRBJ1-5
d_gene: -
CDR3aa: CSASFGEGLSNQPQHF
CDR3nt: TGCAGTGCTAGTTTCGGTGAGGGGCTTAGCAATCAGCCCCAGCATTTT

abundance: few
v_gene: TRBV2
j_gene: TRBJ2-6
d_gene: -
CDR3aa: CASSEPPYGANVLTF
CDR3nt: TGTGCCAGCAGTGAACCGCCATATGGGGCCAACGTCCTGACTTTC

abundance: -
v_gene: TRBV5-1
j_gene: TRBJ2-2
d_gene: -
CDR3aa: CASSLTSGELFF
CDR3nt: TGCGCCAGCAGCTTGACCTCCGGGGAGCTGTTTTTT

abundance: -
v_gene: TRBV6-6
j_gene: TRBJ2-7
d_gene: TRBD1
CDR3aa: CASSYVGQGSIEQYF
CDR3nt: TGTGCCAGCAGTTACGTAGGACAGGGCTCGATCGAGCAGTACTTC

abundance: few
v_gene: TRBV7-2
j_gene: TRBJ2-7
d_gene: TRBD1
CDR3aa: CASSSAGTGRREQYF
CDR3nt: TGTGCCAGCAGCTCAGCCGGGACAGGAAGGCGCGAGCAGTACTTC

abundance: -
v_gene: TRBV12-3/TRBV12-4
j_gene: TRBJ2-3
d_gene: TRBD1
CDR3aa: CASSHRGTSADTQYF
CDR3nt: TGTGCCAGCAGCCACAGGGGAACATCCGCAGATACGCAGTATTTT

abundance: many
v_gene: TRBV7-2
j_gene: TRBJ2-5
d_gene: -
CDR3aa: CASSPGHGRGLQETQYF
CDR3nt: TGTGCCAGCAGCCCCGGTCATGGAAGGGGGTTACAAGAGACCCAGTACTTC

abundance: -
v_gene: TRBV6-2/TRBV6-3
j_gene: TRBJ2-7
d_gene: -
CDR3aa: CTSGPGREQYF
CDR3nt: TGTACCAGCGGCCCCGGGCGCGAGCAGTACTTC

abundance: many
v_gene: TRBV14
j_gene: TRBJ2-5
d_gene: TRBD1
CDR3aa: CASSRNRGLIQETQYF
CDR3nt: TGTGCCAGCAGCCGAAACAGGGGGCTAATACAAGAGACCCAGTACTTC

abundance: -
v_gene: TRBV20-1
j_gene: TRBJ2-5
d_gene: TRBD2
CDR3aa: CSASLASGAQETQYF
CDR3nt: TGCAGTGCTAGCCTAGCTAGCGGGGCCCAAGAGACCCAGTACTTC

abundance: -
v_gene: TRBV7-2
j_gene: TRBJ2-1
d_gene: TRBD2
CDR3aa: CASSREIRLAGGREQFF
CDR3nt: TGTGCCAGCAGCCGCGAAATCAGACTAGCGGGAGGGCGTGAGCAGTTCTTC

abundance: -
v_gene: TRBV20-1
j_gene: TRBJ2-3
d_gene: -
CDR3aa: CSARGLGYYTDTQYF
CDR3nt: TGCAGTGCTAGAGGACTCGGCTACTACACAGATACGCAGTATTTT

abundance: few
v_gene: TRBV7-3
j_gene: TRBJ2-1
d_gene: TRBD1
CDR3aa: CASSFLGTASYNEQFF
CDR3nt: TGTGCCAGCAGCTTTCTCGGGACAGCTTCCTACAATGAGCAGTTCTTC

abundance: few
v_gene: TRBV20-1
j_gene: TRBJ1-1
d_gene: -
CDR3aa: CSARDLRPEAFF
CDR3nt: TGCAGTGCTAGAGATTTGAGGCCTGAAGCTTTCTTT

abundance: -
v_gene: TRBV7-3
j_gene: TRBJ2-1
d_gene: TRBD2
CDR3aa: CASSSTSGGATYNEQFF
CDR3nt: TGTGCCAGCAGCTCCACTAGCGGGGGGGCCACCTACAATGAGCAGTTCTTC

abundance: -
v_gene: TRBV5-1
j_gene: TRBJ2-1
d_gene: -
CDR3aa: CASRAGETYNEQFF
CDR3nt: TGCGCCAGCAGGGCTGGAGAAACCTACAATGAGCAGTTCTTC

abundance: -
v_gene: TRBV19
j_gene: TRBJ2-7
d_gene: -
CDR3aa: CASRSLDAYEQYF
CDR3nt: TGTGCCAGTAGATCACTAGATGCCTACGAGCAGTACTTC

abundance: -
v_gene: TRBV29-1
j_gene: TRBJ1-2
d_gene: -
CDR3aa: CSGTSQGNGYTF
CDR3nt: TGCAGCGGCACCAGTCAGGGGAATGGCTACACCTTC

abundance: few
v_gene: TRBV4-1
j_gene: TRBJ2-7
d_gene: TRBD1
CDR3aa: CASSLAFPGGSSYEQYF
CDR3nt: TGCGCCAGCAGCCTCGCCTTTCCAGGGGGAAGCTCCTACGAGCAGTACTTC

abundance: many
v_gene: TRBV27
j_gene: TRBJ2-7
d_gene: -
CDR3aa: CASSSMGGQGMGEQYF
CDR3nt: TGTGCCAGCAGTTCAATGGGTGGGCAGGGAATGGGCGAGCAGTACTTC

abundance: few
v_gene: TRBV7-9
j_gene: TRBJ2-1
d_gene: -
CDR3aa: CASTSVDEQFF
CDR3nt: TGTGCCAGCACCTCGGTTGATGAGCAGTTCTTC

abundance: -
v_gene: TRBV18
j_gene: TRBJ1-1
d_gene: TRBD1
CDR3aa: CASSPIGKGQAPGEAFF
CDR3nt: TGTGCCAGCTCACCCATAGGGAAGGGACAGGCCCCAGGGGAAGCTTTCTTT

abundance: many
v_gene: TRBV18
j_gene: TRBJ2-7
d_gene: -
CDR3aa: CASSPIVVDEQYF
CDR3nt: TGTGCCAGCTCACCAATTGTGGTAGACGAGCAGTACTTC

abundance: -
v_gene: TRBV28
j_gene: TRBJ1-5
d_gene: -
CDR3aa: CASRGGGLGNQPQHF
CDR3nt: TGTGCCAGCAGAGGGGGAGGGTTGGGCAATCAGCCCCAGCATTTT

abundance: few
v_gene: TRBV5-1
j_gene: TRBJ1-2
d_gene: -
CDR3aa: CASSLGASAGGLDGYTF
CDR3nt: TGCGCCAGCAGCTTGGGGGCATCAGCGGGGGGACTGGATGGCTACACCTTC

abundance: -
v_gene: TRBV20-1
j_gene: TRBJ2-1
d_gene: TRBD2
CDR3aa: CSASGLAGDTHSYNEQFF
CDR3nt: TGCAGTGCTTCGGGACTAGCGGGGGACACTCACTCCTACAATGAGCAGTTCTTC

abundance: many
v_gene: TRBV4-3
j_gene: TRBJ2-1
d_gene: TRBD2
CDR3aa: CASSRSGGAFNEQFF
CDR3nt: TGCGCCAGCAGCCGAAGCGGGGGGGCTTTCAATGAGCAGTTCTTC

abundance: many
v_gene: TRBV29-1
j_gene: TRBJ1-2
d_gene: -
CDR3aa: CSVLVDYGYTF
CDR3nt: TGCAGCGTACTGGTGGACTATGGCTACACCTTC

abundance: few
v_gene: TRBV20-1
j_gene: TRBJ2-1
d_gene: -
CDR3aa: CSAVRDLDANEQFF
CDR3nt: TGCAGTGCGGTCCGGGACCTGGACGCCAATGAGCAGTTCTTC

abundance: -
v_gene: TRBV7-9
j_gene: TRBJ1-2
d_gene: -
CDR3aa: CASSPSGGEYGYTF
CDR3nt: TGTGCCAGCAGCCCCTCTGGGGGCGAGTATGGCTACACCTTC

abundance: -
v_gene: TRBV7-3
j_gene: TRBJ1-1
d_gene: -
CDR3aa: CASIKSGGHTEAFF
CDR3nt: TGTGCCAGCATCAAAAGTGGGGGCCACACTGAAGCTTTCTTT

abundance: -
v_gene: TRBV21-1
j_gene: TRBJ2-7
d_gene: -
CDR3aa: CAGSKGGQVGLYEQYF
CDR3nt: TGTGCCGGCAGCAAAGGGGGACAGGTCGGTCTATACGAGCAGTACTTC

abundance: -
v_gene: TRBV20-1
j_gene: TRBJ1-5
d_gene: -
CDR3aa: CSARDPKVSYSNQPQHF
CDR3nt: TGCAGTGCTAGAGATCCTAAGGTCTCCTATAGCAATCAGCCCCAGCATTTT

abundance: -
v_gene: TRBV7-6
j_gene: TRBJ2-5
d_gene: TRBD2
CDR3aa: CASGLAGVKWETQYF
CDR3nt: TGTGCCAGCGGACTAGCGGGGGTTAAGTGGGAGACCCAGTACTTC

abundance: once
v_gene: TRBV7-2
j_gene: TRBJ1-1
d_gene: -
CDR3aa: CASSSGRAREAFF
CDR3nt: TGTGCCAGCAGCTCGGGGAGGGCAAGGGAAGCTTTCTTT

abundance: few
v_gene: TRBV9
j_gene: TRBJ1-1
d_gene: TRBD1
CDR3aa: CASSVGGGRQGNTEAFF
CDR3nt: TGTGCCAGCAGCGTAGGGGGGGGAAGACAGGGGAACACTGAAGCTTTCTTT

abundance: -
v_gene: TRBV20-1
j_gene: TRBJ2-3
d_gene: TRBD1
CDR3aa: CSVREPGQGRGTQYF
CDR3nt: TGCAGTGTTAGAGAGCCGGGACAGGGAAGGGGTACGCAGTATTTT

abundance: -
v_gene: TRBV19
j_gene: TRBJ2-7
d_gene: TRBD1
CDR3aa: CASSGTGIPYEQYF
CDR3nt: TGTGCCAGTAGCGGGACAGGAATCCCCTACGAGCAGTACTTC

abundance: -
v_gene: TRBV4-1
j_gene: TRBJ1-1
d_gene: -
CDR3aa: CASSQDPGLNTEAFF
CDR3nt: TGCGCCAGCAGCCAAGATCCAGGGCTGAACACTGAAGCTTTCTTT

abundance: -
v_gene: TRBV6-4
j_gene: TRBJ2-1
d_gene: TRBD1
CDR3aa: CASSRGQGVGNEQFF
CDR3nt: TGTGCCAGCAGCCGGGGACAGGGAGTAGGCAATGAGCAGTTCTTC

abundance: few
v_gene: TRBV7-9
j_gene: TRBJ2-7
d_gene: -
CDR3aa: CASSPIRSTYEQYF
CDR3nt: TGTGCCAGCAGCCCGATTAGGTCCACCTACGAGCAGTACTTC

abundance: -
v_gene: TRBV6-5
j_gene: TRBJ1-2
d_gene: TRBD1
CDR3aa: CASSLPGQGGYGYTF
CDR3nt: TGTGCCAGCAGTCTCCCGGGACAGGGGGGGTATGGCTACACCTTC

abundance: -
v_gene: TRBV25-1
j_gene: TRBJ2-7
d_gene: -
CDR3aa: CASNDGASVNSYEQYF
CDR3nt: TGTGCCAGCAATGATGGAGCTAGCGTAAACTCCTACGAGCAGTACTTC

abundance: few
v_gene: TRBV9
j_gene: TRBJ2-7
d_gene: -
CDR3aa: CASSVATGTYYEQYF
CDR3nt: TGTGCCAGCAGCGTAGCTACCGGGACATACTACGAGCAGTACTTC

abundance: -
v_gene: TRBV18
j_gene: TRBJ1-6
d_gene: -
CDR3aa: CASLRTDSSYNSPLHF
CDR3nt: TGTGCCAGCTTACGTACCGACAGCTCCTATAATTCACCCCTCCACTTT

abundance: many
v_gene: TRBV12-3/TRBV12-4
j_gene: TRBJ2-7
d_gene: TRBD1
CDR3aa: CASTLTGASYEQYF
CDR3nt: TGTGCCAGCACCTTGACAGGGGCCTCCTACGAGCAGTACTTC

abundance: many
v_gene: TRBV12-3/TRBV12-4
j_gene: TRBJ2-3
d_gene: -
CDR3aa: CASSPRDPRGDTQYF
CDR3nt: TGTGCCAGCAGTCCCCGGGACCCTCGGGGGGATACGCAGTATTTT